These 29 T cell receptor beta chains share one sample of origin, sequenced in a study of human T cells and chemical hapten exposure. Time point meaning: patch test 1, 2 weeks after DPC sensitization. Treatment reported: therapeutic diphenylcyclopropenone sensitization with weekly scalp DPC. MiXCR, applied by TCRdb to the RACE reads, yields one record per CDR3 protein. The data contain 75,000 to 90,000 distinct CDR3 sequences, 10% to 15% of them singletons. Sequenced material: whole blood, taken in connection with sensitization to the hapten diphenylcyclopropenone (DPC). Receptors were obtained from an older woman with alopecia areata. Some clones in this sample may be carry-over from other donors' samples.

The rearrangement uses TRBV7-8 and TRBJ1-4, with a possible D match to TRBD1 (5 bases). CDR1 and CDR2 (germline): SGHVS, FQNEAQ. V was clipped by 2 bases and J by 8 bases, with 15 bases between them. The CDR3 has 15 residues. In DNA form, the CDR3 reads TGTGCCAGCAGCTTAACACCCGACAGCCCGGAAAAACTGTTTTTT. Protein product: CASSLTPDSPEKLFF.

Only a few counts were recorded for this clonotype. V usage is TRBV11-2 and J usage is TRBJ1-1; TRBD1 is a possible D gene (5 bases). The germline V and J ends were trimmed by 5 bases and 5 bases, with 15 bases remaining between them. Germline V lookup: CDR1 SGHAT, CDR2 FQNNGV. This CDR3 is built from 14 residues. The CDR3 DNA is TGTGCCAGCAGCCTCGGGACCCCTCGTACTGAAGCTTTCTTT. It translates to CASSLGTPRTEAFF.

This clonotype turned up a few times. The chain links TRBV20-1 to TRBJ2-7; D ambiguous. The CDR3 contains 15 residues. Looked up from germline, CDR1 is DFQATT and CDR2 is SNEGSKA (reference sequence). Between the trimmed V and J ends, which lost 0 bases and 3 bases, there was a span of 15 bases. CDR3 bases: TGCAGTGCTAGAGATCGGTCCTTATGGAGCTACGAGCAGTACTTC. As protein: CSARDRSLWSYEQYF.

This chain connects TRBV12-3 or TRBV12-4 to TRBJ1-1, with 7 bases matching TRBD1. V was pared by 6 bases and J by 0 bases, with 7 bases of the junction left unmatched. The CDR3 is 15 amino acids. DNA for the CDR3: TGTGCCAGCAGCCCCGACAGGGTCATGAACACTGAAGCTTTCTTT. As protein: CASSPDRVMNTEAFF.

The chain joins TRBV24-1 to TRBJ1-5; the match to TRBD1 covers 7 bases. The CDR3 covers 14 residues. CDR1 is KGHDR, CDR2 SFDVKD, per germline. Trimming at V came to 5 bases and at J to 6 bases, leaving 6 bases not matched to a gene. The CDR3 nucleotides are TGTGCCACCAGTGTCCAGGGGGAGTCTCAGCCCCAGCATTTT. This translates into CATSVQGESQPQHF.

This clonotype was seen repeatedly, ten times or more. The chain uses TRBV12-3 or TRBV12-4 and TRBJ2-1, with TRBD2 matching over 7 bases. J gave up 4 bases and V 6 bases, and 9 bases lay outside the gene matches. The CDR3 contains 15 residues. CDR3 region: CASSLSGAHYNEQFF. The CDR3 nucleotides read TGTGCCAGCAGCCTCAGCGGGGCGCATTACAATGAGCAGTTCTTC.

The chain employs TRBV4-1 and TRBJ2-7; maybe TRBD2 (6 bases). Germline-derived CDR1 and CDR2 are MGHRA and YSYEKL. This CDR3 is 15 amino acids long. Trimming left V 1 base short and J 3 bases short, with 13 bases between. The CDR3 loop reads CASSQGGTPDYEQYF. CDR3 sequence (DNA): TGCGCCAGCAGCCAAGGAGGGACTCCAGACTACGAGCAGTACTTC.

This clonotype was counted ten times or more. The chain uses TRBV5-5 and TRBJ1-5, with D possibly matching TRBD1 (5 bases). CDR1 and CDR2 (germline): SGHKS, YYEKEE (reference sequence). V was shortened by 2 bases and J by 9 bases, with 15 bases between the two germline ends. The CDR3 sequence is 14 residues long. CDR3 sequence reads: CASSLGTVYRPQHF. CDR3 sequence (DNA): TGTGCCAGCAGCTTAGGGACTGTATATCGGCCCCAGCATTTT.

This clonotype has a count of ten or more. The CDR3 region is CSAILRDSPYEQYF. CDR3 coding DNA: TGCAGTGCTATTCTCCGGGACAGCCCCTACGAGCAGTACTTC. V is TRBV20-1 and J is TRBJ2-7; TRBD1 aligns across 7 bases. Germline V gene data show CDR1 as DFQATT and CDR2 as SNEGSKA (reference sequence). V trimming: 4 bases; J trimming: 2 bases; junction bases outside the gene matches: 8. This CDR3 is built from 14 residues.

Concerning this clonotype: A much larger clone lies a single base off, so this may be a read error. The rearrangement joins TRBV18 to TRBJ2-3; TRBD1 might be the D (5 bases). The CDR3 loop spans 15 amino acids. CDR1 is KGHSH and CDR2 is LQKENI in the germline V gene. The V end was cut by 0 bases, the J end by 3 bases, with 10 bases between. The CDR3 region is CASSPPVGVTDTQYF. DNA of the CDR3: TGTGCCAGCTCACCACCAGTAGGGGTGACAGATACGCAGTATTTT.

This clonotype has a count of ten or more. The chain combines TRBV6-2 or TRBV6-3 with TRBJ2-7; D not certain. The ends were cut back, 5 bases at V and 4 bases at J, with 9 bases in the middle. The CDR3 runs 12 residues. Germline V gives CDR1 MNHEY, CDR2 SVGEGT. CDR3 region: CASSQTRYEQYF. In DNA, the CDR3 is TGTGCCAGCAGTCAAACAAGGTACGAGCAGTACTTC.

Remarks on this clonotype: An end of the junction does not agree with germline; a read error may underlie this. V is TRBV18 and J is TRBJ2-5, with D hard to call. The CDR3 consists of 13 residues. Germline-derived CDR1 and CDR2 are KGHSH and LQKENI. The DNA of the CDR3 is TGTGCCAGCCCACCACCAATGGGGAAGACCCAGTACTTC. Encoded protein: CASPPPMGKTQYF.

This clonotype has more than one count but fewer than ten. This chain uses TRBV2 with TRBJ2-2; no firm D call. V lost 7 bases, J lost 5 bases, and 8 bases lay in between. CDR1 is SNHLY, CDR2 FYNNEI, per germline. The CDR3 totals 12 residues. Here the CDR3 reads CASIFGTGELFF. The CDR3 DNA sequence: TGTGCCAGCATATTCGGGACCGGGGAGCTGTTTTTT.

This clonotype was seen a handful of times. The chain couples TRBV11-1 to TRBJ1-1; 7 nucleotides agree with TRBD1. The CDR3 spans 13 residues. Germline-derived CDR1 and CDR2 are SGHAT and FQDESV (reference sequence). The V gene end was trimmed by 7 bases and the J gene end by 5 bases; junction bases not matched to a gene: 7. The DNA for the CDR3 is TGTGCCAGCAACACAGGGGTTGGAACTGAAGCTTTCTTT. Amino acid sequence: CASNTGVGTEAFF. Combining the CDR3 with reference TRBV11-1 and TRBJ1-1 gives the whole variable domain EAEVAQSPRYKITEKSQAVAFWCDPISGHATLYWYRQILGQGPELLVQFQDESVVDDSQLPKDRFSAERLKGVDSTLKIQPAELGDSAMYLCASNTGVGTEAFFGQGTRLTVV.

CDR3 sequence: CASSVGYSGNTIYF. CDR3 DNA sequence: TGTGCCAGCAGCGTAGGATACTCTGGAAACACCATATATTTT. This chain connects TRBV9 to TRBJ1-3; D gene uncertain. V gave up 0 bases and J gave up 0 bases, with 4 bases separating them. From germline, CDR1 is SGDLS and CDR2 YYNGEE. The CDR3 has 14 amino acids.

The V gene is TRBV23-1, the J gene TRBJ1-6, with a weak D call TRBD1 (6 bases). TRBV23-1 counts as an open reading frame of uncertain function. The V and J ends lost 4 bases and 0 bases respectively, with 16 bases between them. The CDR3 totals 18 residues. The CDR3, as DNA: TGCGCCAGCAGTCGTACAACCCAGGGGAGCTCCTATAATTCACCCCTCCACTTT. It codes for CASSRTTQGSSYNSPLHF.

Only a few counts were recorded for this clonotype. The chain employs TRBV5-1 and TRBJ1-2; 7 bases map to TRBD1. CDR3 size: 13 residues. The V gene end was trimmed by 10 bases and the J gene end by 2 bases; junction bases not matched to a gene: 8. Germline assignment: CDR1 SGHRS and CDR2 YFSETQ. CDR3 coding DNA: TGCGCCTCGTCGACAGGGTTCAACTATGGCTACACCTTC. Translated, it gives CASSTGFNYGYTF.

This clonotype was seen repeatedly, ten times or more. The chain carries TRBV10-3 and TRBJ2-7; no reliable D call. This CDR3 is built from 14 residues. The germline CDR1 and CDR2 sequences are ENHRY and SYGVKD. Trimming pared 3 bases from V and 6 bases from J, leaving 15 bases between. The CDR3 nucleotides read TGTGCCATCAGTGACCCGCCAACCCAAGGCGAGCAGTACTTC. Translation gives CAISDPPTQGEQYF.

This chain links TRBV20-1 with TRBJ1-4, with TRBD1 as a possible D gene (5 bases). Germline V gene sequence: CDR1 DFQATT, CDR2 SNEGSKA (reference sequence). Between the trimmed V and J ends, which lost 6 bases and 12 bases, there was a span of 17 bases. The CDR3 extends over 12 amino acids. CDR3 bases: TGCAGTGCGCCGGGACGGGGACTTGAACTGTTTTTT. It is translated as CSAPGRGLELFF.

The rearrangement joins TRBV29-1 to TRBJ2-5; no reliable D call. The CDR3 loop spans 12 amino acids. Looked up from germline, CDR1 is SQVTM and CDR2 is ANQGSEA. V lost 5 bases, J lost 4 bases, and 11 bases lay in between. The CDR3, as DNA: TGCAGCGTTCGGATCAGTACAGAGACCCAGTACTTC. Protein: CSVRISTETQYF. Full variable domain (rest looked up from reference TRBV29-1 and TRBJ2-5): SAVISQKPSRDICQRGTSLTIQCQVDSQVTMMFWYRQQPGQSLTLIATANQGSEATYESGFVIDKFPISRPNLTFSTLTVSNMSPEDSSIYLCSVRISTETQYFGPGTRLLVL.

The chain joins TRBV7-2 to TRBJ2-3; no definite D call. Germline CDR1 SGHTA, CDR2 FQGNSA. V was trimmed by 8 bases and J by 5 bases, leaving 11 bases between them. The CDR3 runs 12 residues. CDR3: CASGEWVDTQYF. The CDR3, as DNA: TGTGCCAGCGGCGAGTGGGTAGATACGCAGTATTTT.

CDR3 sequence reads: CASSLPRTGGSSYGYTF. CDR3 sequence (DNA): TGTGCCAGCAGCCTCCCCCGGACAGGGGGAAGCTCATATGGCTACACCTTC. V gene TRBV7-9 combines with J gene TRBJ1-2, with TRBD1 identical over 10 bases. The CDR3 length is 17 residues. Germline V gene lookup returns CDR1 SEHNR and CDR2 FQNEAQ (reference sequence). The ends lost 5 bases at V and 5 bases at J; junction bases unmatched: 14.

CDR3 sequence (DNA): TGTGCCATCACCCCAGAGGGAGGGGGCTACACCTTC. Its protein is CAITPEGGGYTF. V gene TRBV10-3 combines with J gene TRBJ1-2, with unresolved D. The V end was cut by 7 bases, the J end by 8 bases, with 14 bases between. The CDR3 runs to 12 residues. CDR1 is ENHRY and CDR2 is SYGVKD in the germline V gene.

This clonotype showed up just a few times. The chain carries TRBV5-1 and TRBJ2-2; no definite D call. The CDR3 has 15 residues. Germline V CDR1 and CDR2: SGHRS, YFSETQ. V lost 0 bases to trimming and J lost 0 bases, with 6 bases between them. The DNA for the CDR3 is TGCGCCAGCAGCTTGGAAAATGCGAACACCGGGGAGCTGTTTTTT. It translates to CASSLENANTGELFF.

This clonotype appeared many times. The chain links TRBV5-4 to TRBJ2-3, with 12 bases identical to TRBD2. Germline V gives CDR1 SGHNT, CDR2 YYREEE (reference sequence). V shed 4 bases, J shed 5 bases, and the junction held 8 bases outside the gene matches. CDR3 length: 16 residues. The CDR3 coding sequence is TGTGCCAGCAGCGCTGGACTAGCGGGGATTGAAGATACGCAGTATTTT. Amino acid sequence: CASSAGLAGIEDTQYF.

This clonotype was detected ten times or more. The genes are TRBV23-1 and TRBJ2-3; TRBD1 matches at 9 bases. TRBV23-1 falls under the ORF class, with uncertain function. There are 16 residues in the CDR3. V lost 3 bases to trimming and J lost 3 bases; unmatched junction nucleotides: 7. DNA of the CDR3: TGCGCCAGCAGTCATTGGGACAGGGAGTATACAGATACGCAGTATTTT. As protein: CASSHWDREYTDTQYF.

The CDR3 loop is CASSPPGPPYEQYF. The CDR3 DNA is TGTGCCAGCTCACCACCCGGCCCCCCCTACGAGCAGTACTTC. This chain uses TRBV18 with TRBJ2-7; D remains unclear. The germline V and J ends were trimmed by 0 bases and 2 bases, with 8 bases remaining between them. The CDR3 contains 14 residues. From germline, CDR1 is KGHSH and CDR2 LQKENI.

This clonotype was observed many times. V usage is TRBV12-3 or TRBV12-4 and J usage is TRBJ2-7; 7 positions match TRBD1. J was trimmed by 9 bases and V by 6 bases; bases with no gene match: 11. The CDR3 length is 13 residues. The CDR3 DNA reads as TGTGCCAGCAGGCTTACAGGGGAGTGGGGGCAGTACTTC. Protein product: CASRLTGEWGQYF.

This clonotype was seen only a few times. The chain has TRBV19 and TRBJ1-4, with D perhaps TRBD1 (6 bases). The CDR3 is made up of 15 amino acids. Germline V CDR1 and CDR2: LNHDA, SQIVND (reference sequence). Trimming shortened V by 8 bases and J by 5 bases, and 18 bases separated the two germline ends. The CDR3 coding sequence is TGTGCCAGTGGGACATTCCCGAGGGGGAATGAAAAACTGTTTTTT. Translating gives CASGTFPRGNEKLFF.